This section outlines one TCR beta chain sequence together with its context. Its antigen is currently unknown. This specimen comes from a study of vaccination and CD4 T cells after COVID-19. Treatment specified: roughly nine-day PBMC culture with coronavirus spike peptide pools or control peptides (ViraFEST assay). With the Oncomine TCR Beta short-read assay, DNA from cultured CD4+ T cells was sequenced. Each CDR3 protein gets one entry after TCRdb re-called the PCR reads with MiXCR. The repertoire holds 15,000 to 20,000 distinct CDR3 sequences, with around 56% as singletons. The V gene's germline CDR1 is DFQATT and CDR2 SNEGSKA (reference sequence). J was trimmed by 3 bases and V by 5 bases; bases with no gene match: 5. This CDR3 is 13 amino acids long.

Sequenced material: CD4+ T cells from blood, cultured in vitro. This rearrangement joins TRBV20-1 to TRBJ2-7; 9 bases map to TRBD2. This TCR was sampled from a human donor who had recovered from COVID-19. The CDR3 nucleotides read TGCAGTGCTCCCGCTAGCGGGAACTACGAGCAGTACTTC. This gives the protein CSAPASGNYEQYF.